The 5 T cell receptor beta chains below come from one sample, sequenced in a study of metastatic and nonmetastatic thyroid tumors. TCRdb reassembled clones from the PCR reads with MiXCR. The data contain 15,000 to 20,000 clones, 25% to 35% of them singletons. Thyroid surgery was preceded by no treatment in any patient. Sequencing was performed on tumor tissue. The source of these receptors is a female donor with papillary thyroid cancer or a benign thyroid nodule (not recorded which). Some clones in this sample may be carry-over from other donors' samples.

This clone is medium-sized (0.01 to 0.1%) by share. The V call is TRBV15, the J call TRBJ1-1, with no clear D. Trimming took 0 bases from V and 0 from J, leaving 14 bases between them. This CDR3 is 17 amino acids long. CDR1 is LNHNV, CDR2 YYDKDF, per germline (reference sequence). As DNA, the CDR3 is TGTGCCACCAGCAGAGAAGTCATTAGGGCTATGAACACTGAAGCTTTCTTT. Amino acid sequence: CATSREVIRAMNTEAFF. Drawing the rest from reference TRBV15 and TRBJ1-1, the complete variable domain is DAMVIQNPRYQVTQFGKPVTLSCSQTLNHNVMYWYQQKSSQAPKLLFHYYDKDFNNEADTPDNFQSRRPNTSFCFLDIRSPGLGDTAMYLCATSREVIRAMNTEAFFGQGTRLTVV.

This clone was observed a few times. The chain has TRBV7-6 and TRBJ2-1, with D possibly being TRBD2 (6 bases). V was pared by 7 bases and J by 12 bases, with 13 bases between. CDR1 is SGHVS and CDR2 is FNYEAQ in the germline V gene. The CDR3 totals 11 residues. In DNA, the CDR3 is TGTGCCAGCATCTCCACCGGGGGGCAGTTCTTC. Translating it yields CASISTGGQFF.

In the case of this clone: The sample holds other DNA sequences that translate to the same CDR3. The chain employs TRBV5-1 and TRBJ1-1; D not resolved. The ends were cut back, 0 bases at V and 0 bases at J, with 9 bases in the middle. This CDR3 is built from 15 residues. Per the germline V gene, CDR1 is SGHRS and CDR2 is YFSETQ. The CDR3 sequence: CASSLGGTMNTEAFF. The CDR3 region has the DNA TGCGCCAGCAGCTTGGGCGGTACTATGAACACTGAAGCTTTCTTT.

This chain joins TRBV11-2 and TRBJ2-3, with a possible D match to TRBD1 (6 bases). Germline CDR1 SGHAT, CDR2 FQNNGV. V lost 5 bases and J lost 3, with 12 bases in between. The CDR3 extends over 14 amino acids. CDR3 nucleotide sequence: TGTGCCAGCAGCCCCAGGGGAACGACAGATACGCAGTATTTT. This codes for CASSPRGTTDTQYF.

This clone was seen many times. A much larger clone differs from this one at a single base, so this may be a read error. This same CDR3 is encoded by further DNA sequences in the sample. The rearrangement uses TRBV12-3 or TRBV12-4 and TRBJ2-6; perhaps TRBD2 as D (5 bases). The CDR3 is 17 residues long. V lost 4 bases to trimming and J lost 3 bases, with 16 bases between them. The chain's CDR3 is CASSSTFTGIGANVLTF. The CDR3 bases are TGTGCCAGCAGTTCAACCTTCACGGGGATTGGGGCCAACGTCCTGACTTTC.